This TCR beta chain was captured in a study of T cell clonotyping in hematopoietic cell transplantation. Study-wide results and caveats: Pathologically expanded recipient clonotypes increased progressively from day 30 to day 180 as diversity fell. Broader posttransplant TCR repertoire diversity was predicted by graft donor and pretransplant recipient Inverse Simpson Index values. Few recipient clonotypes overlapped donors; over 95% were de novo at given depth.

Germline CDR1 SNHLY, CDR2 FYNNEI. Trimming pared 8 bases from V and 2 bases from J, leaving 10 bases between. The CDR3 sequence is 13 residues long. The data were produced by immunoSEQ multiplex PCR, yet TCRdb's version contains in-frame clones alone and is incomplete. The repertoire holds roughly 30,000 clones, with roughly 92% as singletons. As regards this clone: Its antigen is unknown.

Blood collection times were about day -28 and days 30, 100, 180 posttransplant. The J gene is TRBJ1-5, the V gene TRBV2; D gene uncertain. This TCR came from a female patient aged 50-59 years who had an allogeneic stem cell transplant from a related donor, so the T cells may come from the graft donor. Some clones in this sample may be carry-over from other donors' samples. The specimen was PBMCs, collected 100 days after allogeneic stem cell transplant. The CDR3 region has the DNA TGTGCCAGCGCCAGGTATGGCAATCAGCCCCAGCATTTT. It codes for CASARYGNQPQHF.